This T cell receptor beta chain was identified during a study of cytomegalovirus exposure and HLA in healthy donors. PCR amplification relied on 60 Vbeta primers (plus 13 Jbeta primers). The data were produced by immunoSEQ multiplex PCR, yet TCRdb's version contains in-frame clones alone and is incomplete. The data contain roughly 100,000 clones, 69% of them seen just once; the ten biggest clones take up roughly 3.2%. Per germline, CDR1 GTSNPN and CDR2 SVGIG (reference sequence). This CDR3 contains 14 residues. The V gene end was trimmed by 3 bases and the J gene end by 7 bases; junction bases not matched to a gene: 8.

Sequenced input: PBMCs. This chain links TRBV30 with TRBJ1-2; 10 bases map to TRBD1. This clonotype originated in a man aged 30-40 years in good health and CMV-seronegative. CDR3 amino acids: CAWSLTGGWGGYTF. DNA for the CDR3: TGTGCCTGGAGCCTGACAGGGGGCTGGGGTGGCTACACCTTC.